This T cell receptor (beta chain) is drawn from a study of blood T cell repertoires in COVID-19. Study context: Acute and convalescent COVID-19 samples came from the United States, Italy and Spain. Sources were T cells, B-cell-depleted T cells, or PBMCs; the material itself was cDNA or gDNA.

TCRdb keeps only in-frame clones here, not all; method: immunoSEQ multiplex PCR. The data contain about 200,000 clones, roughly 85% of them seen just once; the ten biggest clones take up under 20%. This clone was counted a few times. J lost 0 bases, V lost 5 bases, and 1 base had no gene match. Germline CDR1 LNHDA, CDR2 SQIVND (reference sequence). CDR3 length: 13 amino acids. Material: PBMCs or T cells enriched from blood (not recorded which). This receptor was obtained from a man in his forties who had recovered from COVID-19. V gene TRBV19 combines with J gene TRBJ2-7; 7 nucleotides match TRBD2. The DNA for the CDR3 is TGTGCCAGTAGTGGCGGGAGCTCCTACGAGCAGTACTTC. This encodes CASSGGSSYEQYF.